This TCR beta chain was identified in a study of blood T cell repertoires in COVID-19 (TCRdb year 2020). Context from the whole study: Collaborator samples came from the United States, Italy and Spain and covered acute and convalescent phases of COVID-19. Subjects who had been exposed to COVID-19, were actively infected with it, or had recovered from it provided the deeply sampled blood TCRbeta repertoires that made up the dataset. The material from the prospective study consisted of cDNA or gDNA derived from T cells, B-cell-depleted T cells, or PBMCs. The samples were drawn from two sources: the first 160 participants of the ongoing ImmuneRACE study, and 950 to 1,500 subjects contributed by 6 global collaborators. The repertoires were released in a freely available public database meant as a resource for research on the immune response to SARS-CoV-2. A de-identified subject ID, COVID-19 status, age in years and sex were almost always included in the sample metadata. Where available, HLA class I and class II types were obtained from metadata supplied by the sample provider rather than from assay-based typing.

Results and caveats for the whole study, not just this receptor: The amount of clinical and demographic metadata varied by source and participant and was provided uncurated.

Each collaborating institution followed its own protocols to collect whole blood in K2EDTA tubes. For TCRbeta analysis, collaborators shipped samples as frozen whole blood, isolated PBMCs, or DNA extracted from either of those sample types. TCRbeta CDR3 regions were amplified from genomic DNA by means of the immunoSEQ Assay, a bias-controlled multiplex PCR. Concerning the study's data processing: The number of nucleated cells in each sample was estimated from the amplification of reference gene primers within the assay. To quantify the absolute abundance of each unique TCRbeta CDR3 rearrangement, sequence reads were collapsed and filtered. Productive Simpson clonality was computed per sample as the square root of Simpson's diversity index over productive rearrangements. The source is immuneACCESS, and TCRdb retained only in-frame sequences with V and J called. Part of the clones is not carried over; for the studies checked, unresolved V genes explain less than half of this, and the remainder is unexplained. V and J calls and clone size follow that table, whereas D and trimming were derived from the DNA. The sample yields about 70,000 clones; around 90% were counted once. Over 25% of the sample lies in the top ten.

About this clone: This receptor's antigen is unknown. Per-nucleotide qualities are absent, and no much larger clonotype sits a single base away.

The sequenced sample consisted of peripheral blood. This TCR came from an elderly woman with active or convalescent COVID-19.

This receptor carries the CDR3 CASSSWGQVMREQYF. The sequenced DNA is TGTGCCAGCAGCTCCTGGGGACAGGTAATGCGGGAGCAGTACTTC. The V and J segments used are TRBV7-2 and TRBJ2-7; TRBD1 aligns with 8 central bases. The V end gives up 4 bases and the J end 7 bases, leaving 12 bases in the junction not matched to a gene. The CDR3 spans 15 residues, from the cysteine through the phenylalanine. Only the CDR3 DNA stays, 45 bases, in frame from base 1. CDR1 and CDR2, per the germline V gene, are SGHTA and FQGNSA. Outside the CDR3, residues come from the reference TRBV7-2 and TRBJ2-7 proteins, so the full variable domain is: GAGVSQSPSNKVTEKGKDVELRCDPISGHTALYWYRQSLGQGLEFLIYFQGNSAPDKSGLPSDRFSAERTGGSVSTLTIQRTQQEDSAVYLCASSSWGQVMREQYFGPGTRLTVT.